A single sample is the source of the 27 T cell receptor beta chains below, sequenced in a study of OX40 agonist ivuxolimab in advanced cancers. Assay used: immunoSEQ multiplex PCR; TCRdb lists only in-frame clones, some missing. The data contain over 55,000 clones, about 88% of them seen just once; the ten biggest clones take up approximately 0.55%. The source was CD4+ or CD8+ T cells sorted from blood, collected in a trial of the OX40 agonist ivuxolimab. These receptors were obtained from an adult with an advanced solid tumor such as melanoma, head and neck, liver or kidney cancer.

CDR3 DNA: TGTGCCAGCAGCGTAGGGTTCTCTGGAAACACCATATATTTT. Its protein is CASSVGFSGNTIYF. The V call is TRBV7-8, the J call TRBJ1-3, with D unclear. Trimming took 5 bases from V and 0 from J, leaving 8 bases between them. There are 14 residues in the CDR3. In germline, CDR1 is SGHVS, CDR2 FQNEAQ. Full variable domain (rest looked up from reference TRBV7-8 and TRBJ1-3): GAGVSQSPRYKVAKRGQDVALRCDPISGHVSLFWYQQALGQGPEFLTYFQNEAQLDKSGLPSDRFFAERPEGSVSTLKIQRTQQEDSAVYLCASSVGFSGNTIYFGEGSWLTVV.

This clone turned up a few times. The rearrangement links TRBV4-2 to TRBJ1-1; tentatively, D is TRBD1 (6 bases). V was cut by 4 bases and J by 2 bases, with 17 bases left in between. The CDR3 runs to 16 residues. From germline, CDR1 is LGHNA and CDR2 YNFKEQ. The CDR3 sequence is CASSPLGGGGNTEAFF. As DNA, the CDR3 is TGTGCCAGCAGCCCGTTGGGGGGCGGAGGTAACACTGAAGCTTTCTTT.

The chain carries TRBV7-2 and TRBJ2-5; 8 bases are a match to TRBD1. Trimming removed 5 bases from V and 4 bases from J; junction bases left unmatched: 6. CDR3 length: 14 amino acids. The germline CDR1 and CDR2 sequences are SGHTA and FQGNSA. CDR3 sequence: CASSIQQGGETQYF. The CDR3 DNA is TGTGCCAGCAGCATACAACAGGGGGGAGAGACCCAGTACTTC.

The V and J genes are TRBV6-1 and TRBJ2-7; a possible D gene is TRBD1 (6 bases). CDR3 length: 13 residues. V lost 6 bases to trimming and J lost 0 bases, with 9 bases between them. Germline assignment: CDR1 MNHNS and CDR2 SASEGT. In DNA form, the CDR3 reads TGTGCCAGCAGGACGACAGGCTCCTACGAGCAGTACTTC. This encodes CASRTTGSYEQYF.

The chain combines TRBV29-1 with TRBJ2-7; D is undetermined. CDR3 length equals 12 residues. Germline V lookup: CDR1 SQVTM, CDR2 ANQGSEA. Between the trimmed V and J ends, which lost 8 bases and 2 bases, there was a span of 13 bases. As DNA, the CDR3 is TGCAGCCCCGCCGGATCCCCCTACGAGCAGTACTTC. Encoded protein: CSPAGSPYEQYF.

The J gene is TRBJ1-3, the V gene TRBV30; D not certain. The CDR3 sequence is 18 residues long. The V end lost 2 bases, the J end lost 0 bases, and 20 bases lay between the germline ends. Germline V CDR1 and CDR2: GTSNPN, SVGIG (reference sequence). CDR3 bases: TGTGCCTGGAGTTATACACCGGGCCTCAGAAGCTCTGGAAACACCATATATTTT. It yields the protein CAWSYTPGLRSSGNTIYF.

This clone is categorized as medium-sized. The CDR3 loop is CASSEGPRQPQHF. The DNA of the CDR3 is TGTGCCAGCTCAGAAGGGCCTAGGCAGCCCCAGCATTTT. The chain links TRBV18 to TRBJ1-5; the D is unclear. The germline V gene encodes CDR1 KGHSH and CDR2 LQKENI. The length of the CDR3 is 13 residues. The V end was cut by 5 bases, the J end by 7 bases, with 12 bases between.

The V gene is TRBV11-2, the J gene TRBJ2-7; D uncertain. The V gene's germline CDR1 is SGHAT and CDR2 FQNNGV. CDR3 length equals 13 residues. The germline V and J ends were trimmed by 4 bases and 2 bases, with 9 bases remaining between them. The CDR3 loop reads CASSSAPTYEQYF. For the CDR3, the DNA is TGTGCCAGCAGCTCTGCCCCTACCTACGAGCAGTACTTC.

This clone was counted a single time. V gene TRBV7-9 combines with J gene TRBJ1-6; the D is unclear. The CDR3 runs 14 residues. CDR1 is SEHNR and CDR2 is FQNEAQ in the germline V gene (reference sequence). With 0 bases removed from V and 4 bases from J, the gap between germline ends came to 4 bases. CDR3 nucleotide sequence: TGTGCCAGCAGCTTAGCAGGGTATAATTCACCCCTCCACTTT. Protein product: CASSLAGYNSPLHF.

The chain links TRBV28 to TRBJ1-5; D uncertain. The CDR3 is 13 amino acids. V lost 7 bases and J 1 base, leaving 8 bases between the germline ends. The germline V gene has CDR1 MDHEN and CDR2 SYDVKM. CDR3: CASNHLSNQPQHF. The CDR3 DNA follows: TGTGCCAGCAACCATTTGAGCAATCAGCCCCAGCATTTT.

The rearrangement links TRBV5-6 to TRBJ2-7, with TRBD2 matching 15 bases. The CDR3 totals 15 residues. CDR1 is SGHDT, CDR2 YYEEEE, per germline. Trimming cost V 4 bases and J 4 bases; bases outside gene matches: 3. This CDR3 is CASSTGLAGGYEQYF. As DNA, the CDR3 is TGTGCCAGCAGCACGGGACTAGCGGGGGGATACGAGCAGTACTTC.

The chain combines TRBV19 with TRBJ2-1; 8 positions agree with TRBD2. Germline assignment: CDR1 LNHDA and CDR2 SQIVND (reference sequence). The CDR3 runs to 15 residues. Trimming cost V 7 bases and J 8 bases; bases outside gene matches: 13. The CDR3 loop reads CASIGRSGNADEQFF. The CDR3 DNA reads TGTGCCAGTATAGGGCGTAGCGGGAATGCGGATGAGCAGTTCTTC. Complete variable domain (other parts from reference TRBV19 and TRBJ2-1): DGGITQSPKYLFRKEGQNVTLSCEQNLNHDAMYWYRQDPGQGLRLIYYSQIVNDFQKGDIAEGYSVSREKKESFPLTVTSAQKNPTAFYLCASIGRSGNADEQFFGPGTRLTVL.

As for this clone: Other nucleotide sequences from this sample produce the same CDR3. The V call is TRBV5-1, the J call TRBJ1-2; D is undetermined. CDR1 and CDR2 from the germline V gene are SGHRS and YFSETQ. The ends were cut back, 0 bases at V and 6 bases at J, with 12 bases in the middle. The CDR3 is made up of 14 amino acids. The CDR3 sequence is CASSLALGEDGYTF. In DNA form, the CDR3 reads TGCGCCAGCAGCTTGGCGCTAGGAGAAGATGGCTACACCTTC.

This rearrangement joins TRBV9 to TRBJ2-5; no definite D call. With 4 bases removed from V and 4 bases from J, the gap between germline ends came to 14 bases. CDR1 is SGDLS, CDR2 YYNGEE, per germline. This CDR3 comprises 14 residues. The CDR3 loop is CASSSGSQGETQYF. CDR3 in DNA: TGTGCCAGCAGCTCCGGGTCCCAAGGAGAGACCCAGTACTTC.

This chain connects TRBV7-9 to TRBJ2-5; possible D gene TRBD1, 5 bases. The CDR3 sequence is 13 residues long. CDR1 and CDR2 from the germline V gene are SEHNR and FQNEAQ (reference sequence). Trimming removed 0 bases from V and 5 bases from J, with 7 bases in between. The CDR3 coding sequence is TGTGCCAGCAGCTTAGCCAGGGCGGAGACCCAGTACTTC. Amino acid sequence: CASSLARAETQYF.

This chain links TRBV4-2 with TRBJ1-4, with a tentative D call TRBD1 (6 bases). Trimming shortened V by 0 bases and J by 8 bases, and 7 bases separated the two germline ends. CDR3 length: 13 amino acids. Germline V lookup: CDR1 LGHNA, CDR2 YNFKEQ. The CDR3 DNA follows: TGTGCCAGCAGCCAAGAGCAGGGGGAAAAACTGTTTTTT. This translates into CASSQEQGEKLFF.

In regard to this clone: One end of the junction varies from germline; a read error may be responsible. This specimen includes other DNA sequences encoding the same CDR3. V usage is TRBV18 and J usage is TRBJ1-2, with TRBD1 identical over 9 bases. CDR1 is KGHSH and CDR2 is LQKENI in the germline V gene. This CDR3 is built from 16 residues. The CDR3 sequence: CASSPRTGDLDYGYTF. The CDR3 region has the DNA TGTGCCAGCTCACCACGGACAGGGGATCTTGACTATGGCTATACCTTC.

The J gene is TRBJ1-4, the V gene TRBV5-1; D gene uncertain. CDR3 size: 15 residues. CDR1 is SGHRS and CDR2 is YFSETQ in the germline V gene. V was shortened by 0 bases and J by 4 bases, with 10 bases between the two germline ends. The CDR3, as DNA: TGCGCCAGCAGCTTGGTGGCGCCCTTTAATGAAAAACTGTTTTTT. Its protein is CASSLVAPFNEKLFF. The full variable domain, completed using reference TRBV5-1 and TRBJ1-4, is KAGVTQTPRYLIKTRGQQVTLSCSPISGHRSVSWYQQTPGQGLQFLFEYFSETQRNKGNFPGRFSGRQFSNSRSEMNVSTLELGDSALYLCASSLVAPFNEKLFFGSGTQLSVL.

The V call is TRBV5-1, the J call TRBJ2-3; D unresolved. Germline assignment: CDR1 SGHRS and CDR2 YFSETQ. The length of the CDR3 is 12 residues. Trimming removed 0 bases from V and 4 bases from J, with 3 bases in between. CDR3 amino acids: CASSLEADTQYF. Here the CDR3 DNA reads TGCGCCAGCAGCTTGGAGGCAGATACGCAGTATTTT.

By proportion, this clone is medium-sized. This CDR3 is also generated by other DNA sequences in the sample. This chain links TRBV6-1 with TRBJ1-5; 8 bases line up with TRBD1. From germline, CDR1 is MNHNS and CDR2 SASEGT. Losses at the gene ends were 3 bases for V and 2 bases for J; bases not matched to a gene: 6. The CDR3 sequence is 16 residues long. CDR3 sequence (DNA): TGTGCCAGCAGTGAGAGGTTACAGGGGGGCAATCAGCCCCAGCATTTT. As protein: CASSERLQGGNQPQHF.

V and J are TRBV21-1 and TRBJ1-1; no DNA check was done on the table's D call, TRBD1. TRBV21-1 is noted as a pseudogene. This CDR3 spans 17 amino acids. CDR3 residues: CASSKSNRAIMNTEAFF. As DNA, the CDR3 is TGTGCCAGCAGCAAATCGAACAGGGCCATCATGAACACTGAAGCTTTCTTT.

V and J are TRBV19 and TRBJ2-7, with D possibly TRBD1 on 6 matching bases. CDR3 size: 14 residues. From germline, CDR1 is LNHDA and CDR2 SQIVND (reference sequence). The V and J ends lost 2 bases and 1 base respectively, with 9 bases between them. For the CDR3, the DNA is TGTGCCAGTAGTATAATGACAGGTTCCTACGAGCAGTACTTC. It yields the protein CASSIMTGSYEQYF.

J is TRBJ1-2 and V is TRBV5-1; D uncertain. V lost 0 bases and J 6 bases, leaving 6 bases between the germline ends. CDR3 length equals 12 residues. Germline values: CDR1 SGHRS, CDR2 YFSETQ. CDR3 sequence: CASSLDGNGYTF. In DNA, the CDR3 is TGCGCCAGCAGCTTGGATGGGAATGGCTACACCTTC.

The J gene is TRBJ2-6, the V gene TRBV2; D unclear. CDR3 length: 17 residues. Between the trimmed V and J ends, which lost 3 bases and 0 bases, there was a span of 12 bases. The germline V gene encodes CDR1 SNHLY and CDR2 FYNNEI. CDR3 loop: CASSDESVLSGANVLTF. CDR3 bases: TGTGCCAGCAGTGATGAGTCAGTCCTCTCTGGGGCCAACGTCCTGACTTTC. Variable domain in full (rest from reference TRBV2 and TRBJ2-6): EPEVTQTPSHQVTQMGQEVILRCVPISNHLYFYWYRQILGQKVEFLVSFYNNEISEKSEIFDDQFSVERPDGSNFTLKIRSTKLEDSAMYFCASSDESVLSGANVLTFGAGSRLTVL.

This chain joins TRBV7-2 and TRBJ2-7; D remains ambiguous. Germline CDR1 is SGHTA and CDR2 is FQGNSA. The V end was cut by 6 bases, the J end by 2 bases, with 8 bases between. This CDR3 has 12 residues. In nucleotides, the CDR3 is TGTGCCAGCAGGAGTGGGCCCTACGAGCAGTACTTC. Translating it yields CASRSGPYEQYF.

The chain couples TRBV7-2 to TRBJ1-6, with D unclear. This CDR3 is 15 amino acids long. CDR1 and CDR2 from the germline V gene are SGHTA and FQGNSA. Trimming left V 2 bases short and J 2 bases short, with 7 bases between. The CDR3 is CASSLQVPYNSPLHF. The CDR3 bases are TGTGCCAGCAGCTTACAGGTCCCCTATAATTCACCCCTCCACTTT.

This sequence joins TRBV6-5 and TRBJ2-7; TRBD1 agrees at 7 bases. The CDR3 sequence is 13 residues long. CDR1 and CDR2 (germline): MNHEY, SVGAGI. After removal of 6 bases from V and 4 bases from J, the junction contained 6 bases not matched to a gene. The CDR3 sequence is CASSQVTGYEQYF. The DNA of the CDR3 is TGTGCCAGCAGCCAGGTGACAGGGTACGAGCAGTACTTC.